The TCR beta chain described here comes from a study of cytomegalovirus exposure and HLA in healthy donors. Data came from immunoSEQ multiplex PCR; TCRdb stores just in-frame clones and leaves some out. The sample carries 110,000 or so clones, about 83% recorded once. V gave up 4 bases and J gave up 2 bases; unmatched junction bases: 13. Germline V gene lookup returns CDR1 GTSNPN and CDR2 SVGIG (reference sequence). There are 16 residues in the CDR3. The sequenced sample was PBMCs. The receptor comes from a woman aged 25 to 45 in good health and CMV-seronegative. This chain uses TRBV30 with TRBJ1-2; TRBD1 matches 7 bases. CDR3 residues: CAWIKGGPRGNYGYTF. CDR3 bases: TGTGCCTGGATCAAGGGGGGACCCAGGGGGAACTATGGCTACACCTTC.